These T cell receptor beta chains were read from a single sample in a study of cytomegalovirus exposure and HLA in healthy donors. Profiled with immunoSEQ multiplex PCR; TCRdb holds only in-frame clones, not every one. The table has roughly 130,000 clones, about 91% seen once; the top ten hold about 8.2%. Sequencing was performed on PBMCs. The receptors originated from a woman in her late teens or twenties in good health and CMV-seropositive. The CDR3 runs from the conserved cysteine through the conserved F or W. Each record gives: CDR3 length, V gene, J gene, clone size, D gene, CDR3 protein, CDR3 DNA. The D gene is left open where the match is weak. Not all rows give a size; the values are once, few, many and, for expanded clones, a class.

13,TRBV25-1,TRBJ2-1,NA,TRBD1,CASTRRDRAVQFF,TGTGCCAGCACCCGAAGGGACAGGGCTGTCCAGTTCTTC
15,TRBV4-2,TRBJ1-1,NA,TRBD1,CASSLRQGEDTEAFF,TGTGCCAGCAGCCTACGACAGGGGGAGGACACTGAAGCTTTCTTT
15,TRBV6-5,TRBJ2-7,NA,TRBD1,CASRGQGATTYEQYF,TGTGCCAGCAGGGGCCAGGGGGCAACAACCTACGAGCAGTACTTC
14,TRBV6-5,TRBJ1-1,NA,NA,CASSYGQPNTEAFF,TGTGCCAGCAGTTATGGGCAGCCGAACACTGAAGCTTTCTTT
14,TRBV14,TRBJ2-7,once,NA,CATQRSGDSYEQYF,TGTGCCACCCAAAGGTCCGGAGACTCCTACGAGCAGTACTTC
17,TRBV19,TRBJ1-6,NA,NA,CASSIRAGRSYNSPLHF,TGTGCCAGTAGTATTCGGGCAGGGCGCTCCTATAATTCACCCCTCCACTTT
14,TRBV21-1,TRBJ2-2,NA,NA,CASSRGRGTGELFF,TGTGCCAGCAGCAGGGGGCGGGGGACCGGGGAGCTGTTTTTT
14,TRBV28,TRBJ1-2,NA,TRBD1,CAILNRDRGFGYTF,TGTGCCATCCTCAACCGGGACAGGGGATTTGGCTACACCTTC
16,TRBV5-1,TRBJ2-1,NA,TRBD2,CASSPIGAGGGNEQFF,TGCGCCAGCAGCCCAATAGGGGCGGGGGGAGGCAATGAGCAGTTCTTC
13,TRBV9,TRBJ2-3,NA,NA,CASSPRDSSPQYF,TGTGCCAGCAGCCCCCGGGACTCGAGTCCCCAGTATTTT
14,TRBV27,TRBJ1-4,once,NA,CASSLQGLGEKLFF,TGTGCCAGCAGTTTACAGGGGTTAGGTGAAAAACTGTTTTTT
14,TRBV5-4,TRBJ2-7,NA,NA,CASSLDGTNYEQYF,TGTGCCAGCAGCTTGGACGGGACAAACTACGAGCAGTACTTC
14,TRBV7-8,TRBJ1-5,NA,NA,CASSRVGLGQPQHF,TGTGCCAGCAGCCGGGTCGGGTTGGGTCAGCCCCAGCATTTT
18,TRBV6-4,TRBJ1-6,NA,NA,CASSVRQPLLSYNSPLHF,TGTGCCAGCAGTGTGCGGCAGCCCTTACTCTCCTATAATTCACCCCTCCACTTT